Below, 9 T cell receptor beta chains from the same sample are listed, as sequenced in a study of T cells in localized non-small cell lung cancer. Data came from immunoSEQ multiplex PCR; TCRdb stores just in-frame clones and leaves some out. The table lists tens of thousands of clones, approximately 80% of them singletons. This sample comprised peripheral blood, obtained before any cancer treatment. These receptors came from a male donor aged 60 or over with stage II squamous cell lung carcinoma.

The rearrangement uses TRBV5-4 and TRBJ2-4, with a weak D call TRBD2 (6 bases). Germline V gene data show CDR1 as SGHNT and CDR2 as YYREEE (reference sequence). The CDR3 consists of 13 residues. V was cut by 0 bases and J by 9 bases, with 10 bases left in between. DNA for the CDR3: TGTGCCAGCAGCTTGGGGGGGGAGAGCATTCAGTACTTC. Protein: CASSLGGESIQYF.

The chain recombines TRBV28 with TRBJ2-5, with D tentatively TRBD1 or TRBD2 (6 bases each). V lost 5 bases to trimming and J lost 4 bases, with 17 bases between them. Germline V CDR1 and CDR2: MDHEN, SYDVKM. The CDR3 covers 15 residues. CDR3 sequence: CASSPPGARRETQYF. The CDR3 DNA reads as TGTGCCAGCAGTCCCCCGGGGGCGCGGAGAGAGACCCAGTACTTC. Variable domain in full (rest from reference TRBV28 and TRBJ2-5): DVKVTQSSRYLVKRTGEKVFLECVQDMDHENMFWYRQDPGLGLRLIYFSYDVKMKEKGDIPEGYSVSREKKERFSLILESASTNQTSMYLCASSPPGARRETQYFGPGTRLLVL.

This clone was detected only once. The chain links TRBV5-8 to TRBJ2-3, with D tentatively TRBD2 (5 bases). Per the germline V gene, CDR1 is SGHTS and CDR2 is YDEGEE. This CDR3 has 15 residues. The V gene lost 4 bases and the J gene lost 3 bases, with 15 bases spanning the gap. The CDR3 nucleotides read TGTGCCAGCAGCCCCCGCGGGTTTGGGACAGATACGCAGTATTTT. It translates to CASSPRGFGTDTQYF.

The CDR3 region has the DNA TGTGCCAGCAGCTTAACGACAGGGGATGACGAGCAGTACTTC. Protein product: CASSLTTGDDEQYF. The V and J genes are TRBV7-6 and TRBJ2-7; 8 nucleotides agree with TRBD1. The CDR3 runs 14 residues. V gave up 2 bases and J gave up 5 bases; unmatched junction bases: 5. Germline values: CDR1 SGHVS, CDR2 FNYEAQ.

This clone was counted many times. The chain carries TRBV7-9 and TRBJ1-1, with a possible D match to TRBD1 (5 bases). From germline, CDR1 is SEHNR and CDR2 FQNEAQ (reference sequence). The CDR3 is made up of 12 amino acids. V was pared by 5 bases and J by 4 bases, with 8 bases between. The CDR3 DNA sequence: TGTGCCAGCAGCGATCAGGGCACTGAAGCTTTCTTT. Translation: CASSDQGTEAFF.

This chain uses TRBV6-5 with TRBJ2-7, with 9 bases fitting TRBD1. The germline V gene encodes CDR1 MNHEY and CDR2 SVGAGI. The length of the CDR3 is 14 residues. V lost 4 bases, J lost 3 bases, and 4 bases stayed unmatched. Written as DNA, the CDR3 is TGTGCCAGCAGTTTTCGGACAGGGGACTACGAGCAGTACTTC. It encodes CASSFRTGDYEQYF.

The chain combines TRBV4-3 with TRBJ2-1; TRBD2 matches at 8 bases. Germline-derived CDR1 and CDR2 are LGHNA and YSLEER. V was pared by 1 base and J by 7 bases, with 6 bases of the junction left unmatched. The CDR3 is 15 residues long. CDR3 loop: CASSQGSAGVNEQFF. The CDR3 DNA follows: TGCGCCAGCAGCCAAGGATCAGCGGGAGTGAATGAGCAGTTCTTC.

The chain combines TRBV7-3 with TRBJ2-1; 15 bases are a match to TRBD2. V was pared by 4 bases and J by 10 bases, with 5 bases of the junction left unmatched. CDR1 is SGHTA, CDR2 FQGTGA, per germline. This CDR3 spans 15 amino acids. In nucleotides, the CDR3 is TGTGCCAGCAGCTCGGGACTAGCGGGGGGTCTCGAGCAGTTCTTC. It yields the protein CASSSGLAGGLEQFF.

CDR3 sequence: CASSLELSGTGELFF. The CDR3 coding sequence is TGTGCCAGCAGCTTAGAGTTATCGGGGACCGGGGAGCTGTTTTTT. J is TRBJ2-2 and V is TRBV7-2; TRBD2 is a possible D gene (5 bases). This CDR3 contains 15 residues. The V end lost 1 base, the J end lost 5 bases, and 11 bases lay between the germline ends. Germline loops: CDR1 SGHTA, CDR2 FQGNSA.